This paragraph covers one T cell receptor beta chain sequence. This clone's antigen is unknown. No quality values exist for individual bases; no much larger clone is one base distant. TCRbeta CDR3 regions were amplified from genomic DNA using the immunoSEQ Assay, a bias-controlled multiplex PCR. The source study handled its data this way. The number of nucleated cells in each sample was estimated from the amplification of reference gene primers within the assay. To quantify the absolute abundance of each unique TCRbeta CDR3 rearrangement, sequence reads were collapsed and filtered. Productive Simpson clonality was computed per sample as the square root of Simpson's diversity index over productive rearrangements. Imported from immuneACCESS, the table was reduced by TCRdb to in-frame sequences with V and J called. These copies leave out some clones; in studies compared against another copy, an unresolved V gene accounts for under half, and the cause of the remainder is not known. The V and J calls and clone size come from that table; D and trimming were worked out from the DNA. The sample table shows about 220,000 clones, and over 65% are seen once. The ten largest clones take up more than 3% of the sample.

This sample was taken from a study of blood T cell repertoires in COVID-19 (dated by TCRdb to the early 2020s). As for the study more broadly: The collaborator samples originated in the United States, Italy and Spain and spanned the acute and convalescent phases of COVID-19. The material from the prospective study consisted of cDNA or gDNA derived from T cells, B-cell-depleted T cells, or PBMCs. Deeply sampled blood TCRbeta repertoires from subjects exposed to, actively infected with, or recovered from COVID-19 were included in the dataset. The repertoires were released in a freely available public database meant as a resource for research on the immune response to SARS-CoV-2. The samples were drawn from the first 160 participants of the ongoing ImmuneRACE study and from more than 1,000 subjects provided by 6 global collaborators. The sample metadata nearly always contained a de-identified subject ID, COVID-19 status, age in years and sex. HLA class I and class II types, where available, came from metadata supplied by the sample provider rather than from assay-based typing. Overall study results and their limits: Clinical and demographic metadata were provided uncurated, with the amount varying by source and participant.

Participants in the prospective study were enrolled through a virtual design, were aged 18 to 89 years, and lived in about 25 United States geographic areas. In the prospective study, cohorts were assigned on the basis of participant-reported clinical history obtained from a screening survey and a study questionnaire. Recovered participants in ImmuneRACE Cohort 3 were defined by two consecutive negative NP/OP PCR tests, clearance by a healthcare professional, or resolution of symptoms. In the prospective study, mobile phlebotomists collected whole blood, serum and a nasopharyngeal or oropharyngeal swab from each participant. Participants in the prospective study had the option to provide additional blood draws and questionnaires over a roughly two-month period. Before DNA extraction, blood samples from the prospective study were shipped at room temperature or frozen. This receptor was identified in an older woman who had recovered from COVID-19. The sequencing sample was made of PBMCs or T cells enriched from blood (not recorded which).

The DNA is TGTGCCAGCAGCGGACAGGGGACTGGAAACACCATATATTTT. It codes for CASSGQGTGNTIYF. The chain uses TRBV14 and TRBJ1-3, with 9 junctional bases fitting TRBD1. Trimming takes 5 bases off V and 2 bases off J; junction bases not matched to a gene: 1. From its cysteine to its phenylalanine, the CDR3 spans 14 amino acids. Only CDR3 DNA is held: 42 bases, read in frame from base 1. The CDR1 and CDR2 encoded by the germline V gene are SGHDN and FVKESK. Reference TRBV14 and TRBJ1-3 proteins supply the regions before and after the CDR3; the full variable domain is: EAGVTQFPSHSVIEKGQTVTLRCDPISGHDNLYWYRRVMGKEIKFLLHFVKESKQDESGMPNNRFLAERTGGTYSTLKVQPAELEDSGVYFCASSGQGTGNTIYFGEGSWLTVV.